This is a list of T cell receptor beta chains from one sample in a study of CD8 T cells in Susac syndrome. TCRdb re-analysed the immunoSEQ multiplex PCR reads in MiXCR, keeping a single row per CDR3 protein. The sample includes more than 200,000 distinct CDR3 sequences, 93% of them seen just once. The sample consisted of CD4+ T cells from PBMCs. All receptors come from a human donor with multiple sclerosis. CDR3s include the opening cysteine and the closing phenylalanine or tryptophan. The D gene is left open where the match is weak.

-,TRBV6-6,TRBJ1-2,CASRHSGGIYGYTF,TGTGCCAGCCGCCACTCGGGCGGAATTTATGGCTACACCTTC
-,TRBV10-3,TRBJ1-3,CAISESPITSGNTIYF,TGTGCCATCAGTGAGTCCCCTATTACCTCTGGAAACACCATATATTTT
-,TRBV6-1,TRBJ1-1,CASSETGGPRTEAFF,TGTGCCAGCAGTGAGACGGGGGGCCCGAGGACTGAAGCTTTCTTT
TRBD2,TRBV7-3,TRBJ2-3,CASTGGDTQYF,TGTGCCAGCACGGGAGGAGATACGCAGTATTTT
TRBD1,TRBV12-3/TRBV12-4,TRBJ1-2,CASSLKATGAGGYTF,TGTGCCAGCAGTTTAAAGGCGACAGGGGCCGGTGGCTACACCTTC
TRBD2,TRBV6-5,TRBJ2-1,CASSTASGGNEQFF,TGTGCCAGCAGTACAGCTAGCGGGGGCAATGAGCAGTTCTTC
-,TRBV4-1,TRBJ2-1,CASSPSGISYNEQFF,TGCGCCAGCAGCCCCAGCGGAATCTCCTACAATGAGCAGTTCTTC
-,TRBV7-6,TRBJ2-5,CASSLAIGDGKTQYF,TGTGCCAGCAGCTTAGCGATAGGGGACGGAAAGACCCAGTACTTC
TRBD1,TRBV18,TRBJ2-2,CASSQGQESRELFF,TGTGCCAGCTCCCAAGGACAGGAGTCGAGGGAGCTGTTTTTT
TRBD1,TRBV20-1,TRBJ2-7,CSAPLGQAMTYEQYF,TGCAGTGCCCCCCTTGGACAGGCGATGACCTACGAGCAGTACTTC
-,TRBV12-3/TRBV12-4,TRBJ1-4,CASSLGVRAEKLFF,TGTGCCAGCAGCCTGGGCGTCAGGGCGGAAAAACTGTTTTTT
TRBD1,TRBV25-1,TRBJ2-1,CASSNQDRGPYNEQFF,TGTGCCAGCAGTAACCAGGACAGGGGGCCCTACAATGAGCAGTTCTTC
-,TRBV15,TRBJ1-1,CATSRIDRSLNTEAFF,TGTGCCACCAGCAGGATCGACAGGTCGCTTAACACTGAAGCTTTCTTT
TRBD2,TRBV9,TRBJ2-4,CASRGGLAGPLAKNIQYF,TGTGCCAGCAGGGGTGGACTAGCAGGACCGTTAGCCAAAAACATTCAGTACTTC
TRBD1,TRBV5-1,TRBJ1-1,CASSVSGTANTEAFF,TGCGCCAGCAGCGTGTCCGGGACAGCCAACACTGAAGCTTTCTTT
TRBD1,TRBV12-3/TRBV12-4,TRBJ1-4,CASSPRQGINEKLFF,TGTGCCAGCAGTCCAAGACAGGGTATTAATGAAAAACTGTTTTTT
-,TRBV27,TRBJ2-7,CASSLRGTHSSYEQYF,TGTGCCAGCAGTCTCCGCGGGACTCACAGCTCCTACGAGCAGTACTTC
TRBD2,TRBV20-1,TRBJ2-5,CSASSGGAQETQYF,TGCAGTGCTTCTAGCGGGGGGGCCCAAGAGACCCAGTACTTC
-,TRBV21-1,TRBJ1-2,CAIPLRCASNYGYTF,TGTGCCATCCCACTCCGATGTGCGTCTAACTATGGCTACACCTTC
-,TRBV30,TRBJ2-3,CAWSGRVRSTDTQYF,TGTGCCTGGAGCGGGAGAGTTCGTAGCACAGATACGCAGTATTTT
-,TRBV4-1,TRBJ1-6,CASSQDLSGEHSPLHF,TGCGCCAGCAGCCAAGATCTTTCAGGGGAGCATTCACCCCTCCACTTT
TRBD2,TRBV9,TRBJ2-5,CASSVGSSGGIGTQYF,TGTGCCAGCAGCGTAGGGTCTAGCGGGGGGATAGGGACCCAGTACTTC
TRBD1,TRBV2,TRBJ1-2,CASLQGAEGYTF,TGTGCCAGCCTTCAGGGGGCGGAAGGCTACACCTTC